Listed below are T cell receptor beta chains from one sample, sequenced in a study of T cells in tuberculosis. Libraries were prepared by immunoSEQ multiplex PCR; TCRdb keeps only in-frame clonotypes and omits some of them. The sample shows around 45,000 clones, roughly 94% of them seen only once. The sequenced sample was PBMCs. Receptors were obtained from a donor between 5 and 29 years old with latent tuberculosis or without tuberculosis infection. Some clones in this sample may be carry-over from other donors' samples. CDR3s include the opening cysteine and the closing phenylalanine or tryptophan. Not all rows give a size; the values are once, few, many and, for expanded clones, a class.

TRBV6-1,-,CASRETGSYEQYF
TRBV7-2,-,CASSIDPGGGYGYTF
TRBV7-2,-,CASSTAGGETQYF
TRBV30,-,CAWSVRRGHGGNQPQHF
TRBV28,-,CASSLPLGGETQETQYF
TRBV28,-,CASSPPGQGLASTDTQYF
TRBV6-5,-,CASSYSMGNTGELFF
TRBV29-1,once,CSVLPTPYNEQFF
TRBV28,-,CASSRGQTGDEQYF
TRBV5-1,-,CASSLGQGNEKLFF
TRBV7-6,-,CASSLAGATDTQYF
TRBV27,-,CASSGTSGNSGEQYF
TRBV7-8,once,CASSLWGQGGFNYGYTF
TRBV28,-,CASNHARVEMNTEAFF